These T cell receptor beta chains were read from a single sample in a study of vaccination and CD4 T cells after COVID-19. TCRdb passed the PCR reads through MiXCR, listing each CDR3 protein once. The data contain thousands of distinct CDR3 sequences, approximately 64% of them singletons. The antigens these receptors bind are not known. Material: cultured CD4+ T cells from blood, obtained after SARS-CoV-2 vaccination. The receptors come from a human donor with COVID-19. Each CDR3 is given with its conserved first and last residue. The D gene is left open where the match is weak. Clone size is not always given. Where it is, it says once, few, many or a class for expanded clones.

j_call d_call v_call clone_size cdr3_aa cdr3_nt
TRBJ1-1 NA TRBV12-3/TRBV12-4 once CASSFRGPMNTEAFF TGTGCCAGCAGTTTTAGGGGCCCCATGAACACTGAAGCTTTCTTT
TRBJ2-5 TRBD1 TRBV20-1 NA CSARDRGTLETQYF TGCAGTGCTCGGGACAGGGGGACACTAGAGACCCAGTACTTC
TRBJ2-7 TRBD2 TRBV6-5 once CASSYSPLAGPYEQYF TGTGCCAGCAGTTACTCGCCACTAGCGGGACCCTACGAGCAGTACTTC
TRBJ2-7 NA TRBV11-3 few CASSPTTGGEQYF TGTGCCAGCAGCCCCACCACGGGCGGCGAGCAGTACTTC
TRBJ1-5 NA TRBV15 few CATSRSGNTQPQHF TGTGCCACCAGCAGATCAGGGAATACTCAGCCCCAGCATTTT
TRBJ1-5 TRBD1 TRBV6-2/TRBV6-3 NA CASMGGGQGNQPQHF TGTGCCAGCATGGGAGGGGGACAGGGGAATCAGCCCCAGCATTTT
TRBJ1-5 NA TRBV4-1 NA CASSQVARQPQHF TGCGCCAGCAGCCAAGTGGCCCGTCAGCCCCAGCATTTT
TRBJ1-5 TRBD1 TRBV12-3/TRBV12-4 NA CASRVTGEGNQPQHF TGTGCCAGCAGGGTTACAGGGGAAGGCAATCAGCCCCAGCATTTT
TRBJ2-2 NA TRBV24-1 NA CATSDSNYGHTGELFF TGTGCCACCAGTGACTCCAATTACGGGCACACCGGGGAGCTGTTTTTT
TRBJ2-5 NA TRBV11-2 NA CASSLVSSQTQYF TGTGCCAGCAGCTTAGTCAGTTCGCAGACCCAGTACTTC
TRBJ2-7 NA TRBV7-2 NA CASSSGISRTYEQYF TGTGCCAGCAGCTCCGGTATTTCGCGTACCTACGAGCAGTACTTC
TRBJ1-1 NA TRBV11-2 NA CASSLTRIGGTEAFF TGTGCCAGCAGCTTAACACGAATTGGCGGCACTGAAGCTTTCTTT
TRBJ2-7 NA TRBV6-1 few CASRRTAGDRSYEQYF TGTGCCAGCAGGAGGACCGCGGGGGACAGGTCCTACGAGCAGTACTTC
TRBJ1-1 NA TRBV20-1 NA CSARESTGRAFF TGCAGTGCTAGAGAAAGTACAGGGCGAGCTTTCTTT
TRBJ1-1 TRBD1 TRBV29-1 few CSVETGISEAFF TGCAGCGTGGAGACAGGGATCTCTGAAGCTTTCTTT
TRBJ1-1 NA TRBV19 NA CASKIGSRANTEAFF TGTGCCAGTAAGATCGGTAGCAGGGCGAACACTGAAGCTTTCTTT
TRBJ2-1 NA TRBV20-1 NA CSAPRGGYNEQFF TGCAGTGCGCCACGTGGGGGATACAATGAGCAGTTCTTC
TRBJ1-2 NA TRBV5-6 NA CASSWGSRVIDGYTF TGTGCCAGCAGCTGGGGGTCCAGGGTTATCGATGGCTACACCTTC
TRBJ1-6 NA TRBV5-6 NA CASSFDPYNSPLHF TGTGCCAGCAGCTTTGACCCCTATAATTCACCCCTCCACTTT
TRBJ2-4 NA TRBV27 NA CASSPENRADIQYF TGTGCCAGCAGCCCGGAGAACAGGGCAGACATTCAGTACTTC
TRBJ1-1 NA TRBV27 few CASSTVAGFTTEAFF TGTGCCAGCAGTACAGTTGCGGGGTTTACCACTGAAGCTTTCTTT
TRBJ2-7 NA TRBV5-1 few CASSLALRTIGPYEQYF TGCGCCAGCAGCTTGGCCCTCCGAACAATTGGGCCCTACGAGCAGTACTTC
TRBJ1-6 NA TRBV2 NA CASSERQNLTPLHF TGTGCCAGCAGTGAGCGGCAGAATCTAACCCCGCTCCACTTT
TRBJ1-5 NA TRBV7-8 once CASSLVDSGRGQPQHF TGTGCCAGCAGCTTAGTTGATTCCGGGAGAGGTCAGCCCCAGCATTTT
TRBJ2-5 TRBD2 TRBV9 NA CASASGTSGGYVETQYF TGTGCCAGCGCCTCTGGGACTAGCGGGGGGTATGTAGAGACCCAGTACTTC
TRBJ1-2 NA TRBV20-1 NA CSARGDGNYGYTF TGCAGTGCTAGAGGAGACGGAAACTATGGCTACACCTTC
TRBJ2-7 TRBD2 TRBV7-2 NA CASMGRGAIEQYF TGTGCCAGCATGGGGCGGGGGGCCATCGAGCAGTACTTC
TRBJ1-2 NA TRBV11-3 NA CAPIWTPPGYGYTF TGTGCTCCCATTTGGACACCGCCCGGCTATGGCTACACCTTC
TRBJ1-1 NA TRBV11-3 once CASSYPTGTGNTEAFF TGTGCCAGCAGCTATCCTACCGGGACTGGTAACACTGAAGCTTTCTTT
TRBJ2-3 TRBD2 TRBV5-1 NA CASSLASGGGTDTQYF TGCGCCAGCAGCTTGGCCTCGGGGGGAGGTACAGATACGCAGTATTTT
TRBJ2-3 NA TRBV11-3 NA CASSLGMTTPNTDTQYF TGTGCCAGCAGCTTAGGAATGACTACCCCTAACACAGATACGCAGTATTTT
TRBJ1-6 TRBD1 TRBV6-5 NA CASSLWGGGQNSPLHF TGTGCCAGCAGTTTGTGGGGCGGGGGACAGAATTCACCCCTCCACTTT
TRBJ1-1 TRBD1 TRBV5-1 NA CASSLFETGGTEAFF TGCGCCAGCAGCTTGTTCGAGACAGGGGGCACTGAAGCTTTCTTT
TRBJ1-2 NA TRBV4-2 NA CASRGVRDGYTF TGTGCCAGCAGGGGCGTCCGGGATGGCTACACCTTC
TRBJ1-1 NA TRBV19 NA CASSMMGVGNTEAFF TGTGCCAGTAGTATGATGGGAGTGGGTAACACTGAAGCTTTCTTT
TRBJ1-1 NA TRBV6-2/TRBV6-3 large CASRPRQSMNTEAFF TGTGCCAGCAGACCTAGACAGAGCATGAACACTGAAGCTTTCTTT
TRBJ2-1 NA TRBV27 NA CASSDIPKTYNEQFF TGTGCCAGCAGTGATATTCCGAAAACGTACAATGAGCAGTTCTTC
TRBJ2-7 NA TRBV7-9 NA CASSLVAGAGYEQYF TGTGCCAGCAGCTTAGTTGCGGGGGCAGGCTACGAGCAGTACTTC
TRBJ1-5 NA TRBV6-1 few CASMSQSNQPQHF TGTGCCAGCATGTCACAGAGCAATCAGCCCCAGCATTTT
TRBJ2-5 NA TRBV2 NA CASRGKRDQETQYF TGTGCCAGCAGGGGAAAGCGGGACCAAGAGACCCAGTACTTC
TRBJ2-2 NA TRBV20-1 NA CSAISQSGELFF TGCAGTGCTATAAGTCAATCCGGGGAGCTGTTTTTT
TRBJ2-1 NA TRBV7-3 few CASSLNWGPNNEQFF TGTGCCAGCAGCTTAAACTGGGGGCCCAACAATGAGCAGTTCTTC
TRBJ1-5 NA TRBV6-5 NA CASSFPPSQPQHF TGTGCCAGCAGTTTCCCGCCCAGTCAGCCCCAGCATTTT